The clone carrying this T cell receptor beta chain was recorded many times. Its antigen is currently unknown. This entry comes from a study of T-cell reconstitution after alpha-beta-depleted transplantation in children. General study points: Surviving recipient cells, namely T cells and thymic progenitors, were the source of high day-60 TCRbeta diversity in some patients.

A library of TCRbeta sequences, prepared with unique molecular identifiers, was generated. TCRdb ran MiXCR on the PCR reads and lists one entry per CDR3 protein. The table includes about 980,000 distinct CDR3 sequences, roughly 29% detected once. Between the trimmed V and J ends, which lost 7 bases and 0 bases, there was a span of 15 bases. CDR1 and CDR2 (germline): MDHEN, SYDVKM. CDR3 length equals 15 residues. The chain has TRBV28 and TRBJ1-1; D is unresolved. This specimen consisted of PBMCs, mostly from graft donor cells, obtained 360 days after TCRalphabeta/CD19-depleted stem cell transplant. The origin of this receptor is a boy younger than two who had a stem cell transplant for SCID, so the T cells may come from the graft donor. The chain's CDR3 is CASIPRQRMNTEAFF. The CDR3 nucleotides are TGTGCCAGCATCCCCCGGCAGAGAATGAACACTGAAGCTTTCTTT.